The T cell receptor (beta chain) under discussion was sequenced for a study of cytomegalovirus exposure and HLA in healthy donors. Across the study: In a previous analysis, 120 million or so unique TCR beta sequences were found from 150 million to 200 million T cells.

The CDR3 consists of 11 residues. V was pared by 6 bases and J by 10 bases, with 12 bases between. CDR1 SNHLY and CDR2 FYNNEI come from the germline V gene. Although they were nominally healthy when sampled, donors likely had unrecorded immune exposures. PCR involved 60 Vbeta and 13 Jbeta primers. Produced via immunoSEQ multiplex PCR; TCRdb's table is partial and in-frame only. The repertoire includes about 170,000 clones, nearly 80% of them detected once, and around 0.89% sits in the top ten. The sequenced material came from PBMCs. This receptor was taken from a woman aged 45-65 years in good health and CMV-seropositive. V and J are TRBV2 and TRBJ1-1, with D unresolved. The CDR3 coding sequence is TGTGCCAGCAGCTTGTCCGAAGCAGCTTTCTTT. Protein: CASSLSEAAFF.